Below are 2 T cell receptor beta chains sequenced from a single sample in a study of blood T cells in healthy people across ages. A second roughly 7 to 12 cycle PCR used barcoded and J-beta primers. TCRdb reprocessed the 5' RACE reads with MiXCR, giving one entry per CDR3 protein. In the table there are 750,000 to 950,000 distinct CDR3 sequences, 25% to 30% of which are singletons. These same records also appear under a second study, on T cells of mothers and their children.

Sequenced input: blood. Source of these receptors: a woman in her thirties or forties in good health.

This clonotype was counted a few times. The CDR3 coding sequence is TGTGCCATCAGTGACAGGGGAAAAGAGGAGCAGTACTTC. Encoded protein: CAISDRGKEEQYF. The chain employs TRBV10-3 and TRBJ2-5; D is possibly TRBD1 (6 bases). The germline V gene has CDR1 ENHRY and CDR2 SYGVKD. The V end was cut by 3 bases, the J end by 11 bases, with 16 bases between. The CDR3 has 13 amino acids.

There are many counts of this clonotype. V gene TRBV29-1 combines with J gene TRBJ2-5, with 10 bases matching TRBD2. Unmatched junction bases numbered 5, after V lost 5 bases and J lost 5 bases. CDR3 length: 13 amino acids. From germline, CDR1 is SQVTM and CDR2 ANQGSEA. The CDR3 sequence is CSVRASGGETQYF. DNA of the CDR3: TGCAGCGTTCGGGCTAGCGGGGGTGAGACCCAGTACTTC.